The T cell receptor beta chain described here comes from a study of TIL therapy for anti-PD-1-resistant metastatic lung cancer. Looking at the study overall: Progressing patients received lymphodepletion, expanded TIL infusion and IL-2. Median tumor mutation burden was 1.5 mutations per megabase.

Time point defined: pre-treatment sample, taken before nivolumab and TIL therapy. This was the immunoSEQ v3 assay. Each library reached some 2 million read pairs, or about 5-6.5 million at deep level. Measured with immunoSEQ multiplex PCR; TCRdb has only the in-frame clones, and not every one. The sample yields some 50,000 clones, around 80% seen once. Germline V gene data show CDR1 as MNHEY and CDR2 as SVGAGI. The CDR3 is 14 residues long. V trimming: 6 bases; J trimming: 7 bases; junction bases outside the gene matches: 6. The chain carries TRBV6-5 and TRBJ1-1, with TRBD1 identical over 12 bases. Sequencing was performed on blood, taken at baseline. The clonotype originates from a man between 65 and 80 years old with non-small cell lung cancer. CDR3 DNA sequence: TGTGCCAGCAGCCGCGGGACAGGGGGCATTGAAGCTTTCTTT. This translates into CASSRGTGGIEAFF.